These 19 T cell receptor beta chains came from one sample sequenced in a study of Graves' ophthalmopathy and Graves' hyperthyroidism. As the template, RNA transcripts were used to amplify TCR beta CDR3 regions. HTBI-primed first-round RT-PCR preceded second-round multiplex PCR. In TCRdb, the multiplex PCR reads were re-called with MiXCR into one record per CDR3 protein. The sample holds some 1.1 million distinct CDR3 sequences, about 38% seen once. Sequenced sample: peripheral blood or thyroid tissue (not recorded which). Receptors originate from an adult man with Graves' hyperthyroidism.

The sample holds a few counts of this clonotype. V gene TRBV4-3 combines with J gene TRBJ1-1; D is ambiguous. CDR3 length: 15 residues. Germline CDR1 reads LGHNA; CDR2 reads YSLEER. With 0 bases removed from V and 4 bases from J, the gap between germline ends came to 12 bases. The chain's CDR3 is CASSQDSGLSTEAFF. The CDR3 nucleotides are TGCGCCAGCAGCCAAGATTCTGGGTTGAGCACTGAAGCTTTCTTT.

This clonotype was seen ten or more times. The chain joins TRBV11-2 to TRBJ1-1; TRBD1 might be the D (6 bases). The CDR3 has 15 residues. The germline V gene encodes CDR1 SGHAT and CDR2 FQNNGV. With 2 bases removed from V and 1 base from J, the gap between germline ends came to 11 bases. In nucleotides, the CDR3 is TGTGCCAGCAGCTTACTCCGGACAGCGAACACTGAAGCTTTCTTT. Its protein product is CASSLLRTANTEAFF.

DNA for the CDR3: TGTGCCAGCAGCTGGATCCACAAGGGGGCTTATGGCTACACCTTC. Its protein product is CASSWIHKGAYGYTF. The rearrangement uses TRBV5-6 and TRBJ1-2; 7 positions agree with TRBD1. The germline gives CDR1 SGHDT, CDR2 YYEEEE. Unmatched junction bases numbered 10, after V lost 3 bases and J lost 5 bases. CDR3 length: 15 amino acids.

V usage is TRBV27 and J usage is TRBJ2-7; D call uncertain. Germline CDR1 is MNHEY and CDR2 is SMNVEV (reference sequence). Trimming shortened V by 2 bases and J by 4 bases, and 12 bases separated the two germline ends. This CDR3 spans 14 amino acids. The chain's CDR3 is CASSLKDGRYEQYF. The DNA for the CDR3 is TGTGCCAGCAGTTTAAAGGACGGACGGTACGAGCAGTACTTC.

The rearrangement uses TRBV4-1 and TRBJ2-7; D is unclear. Germline V gene sequence: CDR1 MGHRA, CDR2 YSYEKL. This CDR3 region has 13 residues. The V gene lost 1 base and the J gene lost 9 bases, with 13 bases spanning the gap. CDR3 sequence: CASSQGTATGQYF. The CDR3 DNA is TGCGCCAGCAGCCAAGGCACAGCGACGGGGCAGTACTTC.

Turning to this clonotype: One base away lies a much larger clone, so this may be a sequencing read error. The chain employs TRBV20-1 and TRBJ1-3; D gene ambiguous. Trimming pared 5 bases from V and 0 bases from J, leaving 11 bases between. In germline, CDR1 is DFQATT, CDR2 SNEGSKA (reference sequence). CDR3 length: 14 residues. The DNA for the CDR3 is TGCAGTGCTTCGGACGTCCGCTCTGGAAACACCATATATTTT. This gives the protein CSASDVRSGNTIYF.

This clonotype was counted at least ten times. The chain is built from TRBV6-2 or TRBV6-3 and TRBJ2-5; unclear D gene. The CDR3 is 13 amino acids. Germline CDR1 reads MNHEY; CDR2 reads SVGEGT. V was clipped by 0 bases and J by 3 bases, with 5 bases between them. The CDR3 nucleotides are TGTGCCAGCAGTTACTCGATGGAAGAGACCCAGTACTTC. It yields the protein CASSYSMEETQYF.

Ten or more counts support this clonotype. The chain uses TRBV19 and TRBJ2-2, with D possibly being TRBD1 or TRBD2 (5 bases each). Germline CDR1 is LNHDA and CDR2 is SQIVND (reference sequence). The V end lost 5 bases, the J end lost 10 bases, and 14 bases lay between the germline ends. The CDR3 loop spans 13 amino acids. The DNA for the CDR3 is TGTGCCAGTAGTCCGGGGCCTCGTGCGGAGCTGTTTTTT. This translates into CASSPGPRAELFF.

The V and J genes are TRBV20-1 and TRBJ2-5, with a possible D match to TRBD2 (6 bases). Germline CDR1 is DFQATT and CDR2 is SNEGSKA (reference sequence). The CDR3 runs 14 residues. Trimming removed 0 bases at V and 7 bases at J, with 15 bases between. CDR3 sequence (DNA): TGCAGTGCTAGAGATCTGGGCGGGATGAGGACCCAGTACTTC. Translated, it gives CSARDLGGMRTQYF.

This chain joins TRBV15 and TRBJ1-3, with a tentative D call TRBD1 (6 bases). CDR3 length equals 15 residues. V lost 7 bases to trimming and J lost 4 bases, with 17 bases between them. Germline V gives CDR1 LNHNV, CDR2 YYDKDF (reference sequence). CDR3 protein: CATNRSPGHGNTIYF. CDR3 in DNA: TGTGCCACCAATAGATCCCCGGGACACGGAAACACCATATATTTT.

This chain joins TRBV5-1 and TRBJ1-2; 11 nucleotides line up with TRBD1. CDR1 and CDR2 from the germline V gene are SGHRS and YFSETQ. With 0 bases clipped from V and 7 bases from J, the junction kept 5 bases outside the gene matches. The CDR3 runs to 15 residues. The CDR3 sequence: CASSLGTGGEPGYTF. The CDR3 DNA reads as TGCGCCAGCAGCTTGGGGACAGGGGGCGAGCCTGGCTACACCTTC.

The genes are TRBV28 and TRBJ1-5, with TRBD1 as a possible D gene (5 bases). This CDR3 is 14 amino acids long. The V end lost 7 bases, the J end lost 5 bases, and 15 bases lay between the germline ends. Germline CDR1 is MDHEN and CDR2 is SYDVKM. Written as DNA, the CDR3 is TGTGCCAGCAATGCACGGACATATGATCAGCCCCAGCATTTT. Its translation: CASNARTYDQPQHF. Supplemented by reference TRBV28 and TRBJ1-5, the full variable domain reads DVKVTQSSRYLVKRTGEKVFLECVQDMDHENMFWYRQDPGLGLRLIYFSYDVKMKEKGDIPEGYSVSREKKERFSLILESASTNQTSMYLCASNARTYDQPQHFGDGTRLSIL.

This clonotype has a single count. With a much larger clone just one base away, this may be a read error. The CDR3 region is CTISLRTGTNTEAFF. CDR3 DNA sequence: TGTACCATCAGTTTAAGGACAGGGACGAACACTGAAGCTTTCTTT. The genes are TRBV10-3 and TRBJ1-1; TRBD1 aligns across 8 bases. CDR1 ENHRY and CDR2 SYGVKD come from the germline V gene. The CDR3 is 15 amino acids.

CDR3 DNA sequence: TGTGCCAGTAGTTTACCGGGAGACATTACCTATGGCTACACCTTC. As protein: CASSLPGDITYGYTF. J is TRBJ1-2 and V is TRBV19; D uncertain. Per the germline V gene, CDR1 is LNHDA and CDR2 is SQIVND (reference sequence). The CDR3 totals 15 residues. V gave up 5 bases and J gave up 4 bases, with 17 bases separating them.

This clonotype was recorded a few times. The rearrangement links TRBV9 to TRBJ1-3; 8 bases fit TRBD1. V was pared by 0 bases and J by 1 base, with 12 bases of the junction left unmatched. This CDR3 region has 19 residues. Germline V gives CDR1 SGDLS, CDR2 YYNGEE. CDR3 sequence reads: CASSVGPGGVVLSGNTIYF. The CDR3 DNA reads TGTGCCAGCAGCGTAGGTCCAGGGGGCGTAGTGCTGTCTGGAAACACCATATATTTT.

This clonotype was counted many times. The genes are TRBV7-2 and TRBJ1-6; no definite D call. Per germline, CDR1 SGHTA and CDR2 FQGNSA. CDR3 length: 17 amino acids. Trimming shortened V by 0 bases and J by 0 bases, and 9 bases separated the two germline ends. CDR3 nucleotides: TGTGCCAGCAGCTTAGCCGGGATTAGCTCCTATAATTCACCCCTCCACTTT. This encodes CASSLAGISSYNSPLHF.

A remark on this clonotype: This may be a read error, as it is one base from a much larger clone. The rearrangement uses TRBV9 and TRBJ2-5, with 9 bases identical to TRBD2. Trimming removed 2 bases from V and 5 bases from J; junction bases left unmatched: 4. The CDR3 runs 14 residues. Germline V gene data show CDR1 as SGDLS and CDR2 as YYNGEE. The CDR3 reads CASSVSTSGETQYF. As DNA, the CDR3 is TGTGCCAGCAGCGTTTCGACTAGCGGCGAGACCCAGTACTTC.

The V gene is TRBV7-3, the J gene TRBJ2-5; D might be TRBD2 (5 bases). V lost 1 base to trimming and J lost 5 bases, with 14 bases between them. The CDR3 loop spans 15 amino acids. CDR1 is SGHTA and CDR2 is FQGTGA in the germline V gene. DNA for the CDR3: TGTGCCAGCAGCTTAAGTGAAGTCCGGAGGGAGACCCAGTACTTC. Translating it yields CASSLSEVRRETQYF.

This chain connects TRBV7-3 to TRBJ2-7; TRBD1 might be the D (6 bases). The CDR3 extends over 12 amino acids. V lost 2 bases and J lost 9, with 11 bases in between. CDR1 is SGHTA and CDR2 is FQGTGA in the germline V gene. The CDR3: CASSLVGTRQYF. In nucleotides, the CDR3 is TGTGCCAGCAGCTTAGTCGGGACAAGGCAGTACTTC.